The clone carrying this TCR beta chain was detected a few times. Under the authors' procedure: Amplification with reference gene primers provided the estimates of nucleated cell counts. Using immunoSEQ multiplex PCR, the repertoire was profiled, and TCRdb retains in-frame clones only, with some absent. That table is the source of V, J and clone size, and D and trimming were worked out from the DNA. The sample carries 16,000 or so clones, about 88% recorded once. Looked up from germline, CDR1 is KGHDR and CDR2 is SFDVKD. The germline V and J ends were trimmed by 0 bases and 6 bases, with 13 bases remaining between them. The CDR3 is 15 residues long. These data come from a study of blood T cell repertoires in COVID-19. At the level of the study: Both acute and convalescent COVID-19 samples were obtained from the United States, Italy and Spain. Sample material is recorded as cDNA or gDNA derived from T cells, B-cell-depleted T cells, or PBMCs.

This receptor was obtained from a human donor in a cohort sampled during active COVID-19. The sequenced sample was peripheral blood. The chain has TRBV24-1 and TRBJ1-2; a weak D match, TRBD1 (6 bases). The CDR3 region has the DNA TGTGCCACCAGTGATTTGCGGGGGGACATCCATGGCTACACCTTC. This sequence encodes CATSDLRGDIHGYTF.